By frequency in the sample, the clone carrying this TCR beta chain is large. Its antigen is still unknown. As to treatment: approximately nine-day PBMC culture with coronavirus spike peptide pools or control peptides (ViraFEST assay). One should note that the unexposed donor's CD4+ T cells were collected before the COVID-19 pandemic (2011-2018). The data were obtained in a study of vaccination and CD4 T cells after COVID-19. Sequenced with the Oncomine TCR Beta short-read assay was DNA taken from cultured CD4+ T cells. MiXCR was run by TCRdb on the PCR reads, yielding one entry per CDR3 protein. The top ten hold less than 30% of the sample, which has more than 3,500 distinct CDR3 sequences, about a third seen once. The CDR3 is 14 amino acids. Germline V CDR1 and CDR2: GTSNPN, SVGIG (reference sequence). The V end was cut by 0 bases, the J end by 4 bases, with 12 bases between.

The chain uses TRBV30 and TRBJ1-2; TRBD1 might be the D (5 bases). Sequenced material: CD4+ T cells from blood, cultured in vitro. The origin of this receptor is a human donor in good health. The CDR3 reads CAWSVNAGLYGYTF. CDR3 bases: TGTGCCTGGAGTGTAAACGCAGGGCTCTATGGCTACACCTTC.